Listed below are T cell receptor beta chains from one sample, sequenced in a study of cytotoxic CD8 clonotypes in ibrutinib-treated CLL. Method: immunoSEQ multiplex PCR; TCRdb's copy keeps in-frame clones and lacks some. The sample shows 250,000 to 350,000 clones, around 76% of them seen only once. Sequences were derived from PBMCs, sampled at disease progression, from a patient treated with ibrutinib. The receptors here all came from a human donor with chronic lymphocytic leukemia. Both conserved end residues are part of each CDR3. The D gene is left open where the match is weak. Clone size is stated in some rows and not others, as once, few, many or a class when expanded.

abundance: few; d_gene: -; v_gene: TRBV13; j_gene: TRBJ1-2; CDR3nt: TGTGCCAGCAGCTACCGGGGCCCTAAGTGGGGCTACACCTTC; CDR3aa: CASSYRGPKWGYTF
abundance: -; d_gene: TRBD2; v_gene: TRBV4-1; j_gene: TRBJ2-5; CDR3nt: TGCGCCAGCAGTCGAAGCGCTTTAGCGGGGGGACTACAAGAGACCCAGTACTTC; CDR3aa: CASSRSALAGGLQETQYF
abundance: -; d_gene: -; v_gene: TRBV2; j_gene: TRBJ1-1; CDR3nt: TGTGCCAGCGATTTGGGGGCTCGGAACACTGAAGCTTTCTTT; CDR3aa: CASDLGARNTEAFF
abundance: -; d_gene: TRBD1; v_gene: TRBV9; j_gene: TRBJ2-7; CDR3nt: TGTGCCAGCAGCCTTGGGACAGCAGCGTCCTACGAGCAGTACTTC; CDR3aa: CASSLGTAASYEQYF
abundance: once; d_gene: -; v_gene: TRBV7-6; j_gene: TRBJ2-7; CDR3nt: TGTGCCAGCAGCTTAGCGCTGTCGGTCCGGGGCCCCTACGAGCAGTACTTC; CDR3aa: CASSLALSVRGPYEQYF
abundance: -; d_gene: -; v_gene: TRBV2; j_gene: TRBJ1-6; CDR3nt: TGTGCCAGCAGTGAAGAACAACTTAATTCACCCCTCCACTTT; CDR3aa: CASSEEQLNSPLHF
abundance: few; d_gene: TRBD2; v_gene: TRBV5-1; j_gene: TRBJ2-2; CDR3nt: TGCGCCAGCAGCACCGGACTAGTTGGGACCGGGGAGCTGTTTTTT; CDR3aa: CASSTGLVGTGELFF
abundance: -; d_gene: -; v_gene: TRBV5-6; j_gene: TRBJ1-1; CDR3nt: TGTGCCAGCAGCTTGGTTCAGCTGAACACTGAAGCTTTCTTT; CDR3aa: CASSLVQLNTEAFF
abundance: few; d_gene: -; v_gene: TRBV2; j_gene: TRBJ1-1; CDR3nt: TGTGCCAGCAGTGAAGCGAGGGTTTGGGACACTGAAGCTTTCTTT; CDR3aa: CASSEARVWDTEAFF
abundance: -; d_gene: -; v_gene: TRBV28; j_gene: TRBJ1-5; CDR3nt: TGTGCCAGCAGTTTATCCGGGTTCTTAATCAATCAGCCCCAGCATTTT; CDR3aa: CASSLSGFLINQPQHF
abundance: -; d_gene: TRBD1; v_gene: TRBV2; j_gene: TRBJ2-6; CDR3nt: TGTGCCAGCATTCGAGACAGGGCCGGTGCCAACGTCCTGACTTTC; CDR3aa: CASIRDRAGANVLTF
abundance: -; d_gene: TRBD1; v_gene: TRBV7-2; j_gene: TRBJ1-5; CDR3nt: TGTGCCAGCAGCTTAGTTGGGACAGGGGATCGTCAGCCCCAGCATTTT; CDR3aa: CASSLVGTGDRQPQHF
abundance: once; d_gene: -; v_gene: TRBV29-1; j_gene: TRBJ2-3; CDR3nt: TGCAGCGTTGAAGATTTACGGGCCTCTAGCACAGATACGCAGTATTTT; CDR3aa: CSVEDLRASSTDTQYF
abundance: -; d_gene: -; v_gene: TRBV6-5; j_gene: TRBJ1-1; CDR3nt: TGTGCCAGCAGTTCCCGTTTATACACTGAAGCTTTCTTT; CDR3aa: CASSSRLYTEAFF
abundance: -; d_gene: -; v_gene: TRBV5-1; j_gene: TRBJ1-2; CDR3nt: TGCGCCAGCAGCTCGAGGGAGAGGTACGGCTACACCTTC; CDR3aa: CASSSRERYGYTF
abundance: -; d_gene: -; v_gene: TRBV18; j_gene: TRBJ2-5; CDR3nt: TGTGCCAGCTCACCGAGGGGGCAAGAGACCCAGTACTTC; CDR3aa: CASSPRGQETQYF
abundance: -; d_gene: -; v_gene: TRBV19; j_gene: TRBJ2-3; CDR3nt: TGTGCCAGTTCCAATCGGGAATTGAGCACAGATACGCAGTATTTT; CDR3aa: CASSNRELSTDTQYF
abundance: -; d_gene: TRBD1; v_gene: TRBV4-1; j_gene: TRBJ2-7; CDR3nt: TGCGCCAGCAGCCAATCCCCAGACAGGGTGGTTTTCTACGAGCAGTACTTC; CDR3aa: CASSQSPDRVVFYEQYF
abundance: -; d_gene: -; v_gene: TRBV5-1; j_gene: TRBJ1-4; CDR3nt: TGCGCCAGCAGCCGACCTGATGAAAAACTGTTTTTT; CDR3aa: CASSRPDEKLFF
abundance: -; d_gene: -; v_gene: TRBV7-2; j_gene: TRBJ2-5; CDR3nt: TGTGCCAGCAGCTTCAGGCGGCAAGAGACCCAGTACTTC; CDR3aa: CASSFRRQETQYF
abundance: -; d_gene: -; v_gene: TRBV2; j_gene: TRBJ1-1; CDR3nt: TGTGCCAGCAGTGAATTGGAACAGGGGAACACTGAAGCTTTCTTT; CDR3aa: CASSELEQGNTEAFF
abundance: -; d_gene: -; v_gene: TRBV5-1; j_gene: TRBJ1-2; CDR3nt: TGCGCCAGCAGAGGCAGCAACTATGGCTACACCTTC; CDR3aa: CASRGSNYGYTF
abundance: -; d_gene: -; v_gene: TRBV6-5; j_gene: TRBJ2-7; CDR3nt: TGTGCCAGCACCCCTGAGGGGAGGTACGAGCAGTACTTC; CDR3aa: CASTPEGRYEQYF
abundance: -; d_gene: TRBD2; v_gene: TRBV7-9; j_gene: TRBJ2-2; CDR3nt: TGTGCCAGCAGCCATGGACTAGCGGGGGCACCCGGGGAGCTGTTTTTT; CDR3aa: CASSHGLAGAPGELFF
abundance: -; d_gene: TRBD1; v_gene: TRBV5-6; j_gene: TRBJ2-7; CDR3nt: TGTGCCAGCAGCTTGGGACAGGGGAACACCTACGAGCAGTACTTC; CDR3aa: CASSLGQGNTYEQYF
abundance: few; d_gene: -; v_gene: TRBV2; j_gene: TRBJ2-5; CDR3nt: TGTGCCAGCGGCCCCCGTTCGGAGACCCAGTACTTC; CDR3aa: CASGPRSETQYF
abundance: few; d_gene: TRBD1; v_gene: TRBV4-1; j_gene: TRBJ2-3; CDR3nt: TGCGCCAGCAACCCGGGACAGGGTCCGGTAGATACGCAGTATTTT; CDR3aa: CASNPGQGPVDTQYF
abundance: -; d_gene: -; v_gene: TRBV19; j_gene: TRBJ1-2; CDR3nt: TGTGCCAGTAAGTTCCCGGGACGACATGGCTACACCTTC; CDR3aa: CASKFPGRHGYTF
abundance: -; d_gene: -; v_gene: TRBV7-3; j_gene: TRBJ2-5; CDR3nt: TGTGCCAGCAGCTCAGGGGTTTTGGAGACCCAGTACTTC; CDR3aa: CASSSGVLETQYF
abundance: -; d_gene: TRBD2; v_gene: TRBV5-6; j_gene: TRBJ2-1; CDR3nt: TGTGCCAGCAGTTCGCGGGAGAGGAATGAGCAGTTCTTC; CDR3aa: CASSSRERNEQFF
abundance: -; d_gene: TRBD2; v_gene: TRBV4-2; j_gene: TRBJ2-2; CDR3nt: TGTGCCAGCAGCCAACGACTAGCGGGGGGGCTAGGGGAGCTGTTTTTT; CDR3aa: CASSQRLAGGLGELFF
abundance: few; d_gene: TRBD1; v_gene: TRBV28; j_gene: TRBJ1-4; CDR3nt: TGTGCCAGCAGTAGACAGGGGTGGAATGAAAAACTGTTTTTT; CDR3aa: CASSRQGWNEKLFF
abundance: -; d_gene: -; v_gene: TRBV6-5; j_gene: TRBJ2-1; CDR3nt: TGTGCCAGCAGTTACCAAGGGACCCCTTACAATGAGCAGTTCTTC; CDR3aa: CASSYQGTPYNEQFF
abundance: -; d_gene: TRBD2; v_gene: TRBV9; j_gene: TRBJ2-5; CDR3nt: TGTGCCAGCAGCCCACGTCTAGCGGCGCAAGAGACCCAGTACTTC; CDR3aa: CASSPRLAAQETQYF
abundance: -; d_gene: -; v_gene: TRBV7-3; j_gene: TRBJ2-1; CDR3nt: TGTGCCAGCAGCCCCCTGCCAGGTCTACACAATGAGCAGTTCTTC; CDR3aa: CASSPLPGLHNEQFF
abundance: -; d_gene: TRBD1; v_gene: TRBV19; j_gene: TRBJ2-7; CDR3nt: TGTGCCAGTAGTCTCGGGACAGGGGGCCACGAGCAGTACTTC; CDR3aa: CASSLGTGGHEQYF
abundance: -; d_gene: TRBD1; v_gene: TRBV6-5; j_gene: TRBJ1-2; CDR3nt: TGTGCCAGCAGACAGGGGATGGGCTATGGCTACACCTTC; CDR3aa: CASRQGMGYGYTF
abundance: -; d_gene: -; v_gene: TRBV19; j_gene: TRBJ2-1; CDR3nt: TGTGCCAGTAGTATAAAAACGATGCAGGGGATTACTGAGCAGTTCTTC; CDR3aa: CASSIKTMQGITEQFF
abundance: -; d_gene: TRBD1; v_gene: TRBV25-1; j_gene: TRBJ1-4; CDR3nt: TGTGCCAGCAGAAGGACAGGGCTGAGTGAAAAACTGTTTTTT; CDR3aa: CASRRTGLSEKLFF
abundance: -; d_gene: TRBD1; v_gene: TRBV18; j_gene: TRBJ2-7; CDR3nt: TGTGCCAGCTCACCAGCACAAACCCGGGACAGGGGGAACGAGCAGTACTTC; CDR3aa: CASSPAQTRDRGNEQYF
abundance: -; d_gene: -; v_gene: TRBV5-1; j_gene: TRBJ1-1; CDR3nt: TGCGCCAGCAGCCGACAGGTCGATACGAACACTGAAGCTTTCTTT; CDR3aa: CASSRQVDTNTEAFF
abundance: few; d_gene: -; v_gene: TRBV5-1; j_gene: TRBJ2-7; CDR3nt: TGCGCCAGCAGCTTGGCATCAGGGAACTACGAGCAGTACTTC; CDR3aa: CASSLASGNYEQYF
abundance: once; d_gene: TRBD2; v_gene: TRBV14; j_gene: TRBJ2-1; CDR3nt: TGTGCCAGCAGCTTGCGAGCGGGAGTCGGCTACAATGAGCAGTTCTTC; CDR3aa: CASSLRAGVGYNEQFF
abundance: -; d_gene: -; v_gene: TRBV18; j_gene: TRBJ1-3; CDR3nt: TGTGCCAGCTCACCGGACAGCAACACCATATATTTT; CDR3aa: CASSPDSNTIYF